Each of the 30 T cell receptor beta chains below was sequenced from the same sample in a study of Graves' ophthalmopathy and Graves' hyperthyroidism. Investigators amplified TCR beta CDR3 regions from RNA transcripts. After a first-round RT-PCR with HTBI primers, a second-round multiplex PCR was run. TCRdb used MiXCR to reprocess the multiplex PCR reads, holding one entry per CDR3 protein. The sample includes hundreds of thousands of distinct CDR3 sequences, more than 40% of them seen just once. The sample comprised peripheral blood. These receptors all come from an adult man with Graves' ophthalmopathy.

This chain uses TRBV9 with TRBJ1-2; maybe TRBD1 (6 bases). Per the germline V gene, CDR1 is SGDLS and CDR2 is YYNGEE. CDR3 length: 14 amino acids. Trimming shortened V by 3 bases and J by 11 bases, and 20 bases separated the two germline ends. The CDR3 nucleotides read TGTGCCAGCAGCGCTCAACCGGGGGCGAGTTGGTACACCTTC. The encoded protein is CASSAQPGASWYTF.

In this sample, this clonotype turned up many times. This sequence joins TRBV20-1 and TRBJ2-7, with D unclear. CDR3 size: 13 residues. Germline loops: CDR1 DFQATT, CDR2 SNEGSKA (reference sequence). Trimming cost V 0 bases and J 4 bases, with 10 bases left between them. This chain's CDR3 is CSARDSDGYEQYF. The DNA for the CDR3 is TGCAGTGCTAGAGATTCGGACGGATACGAGCAGTACTTC.

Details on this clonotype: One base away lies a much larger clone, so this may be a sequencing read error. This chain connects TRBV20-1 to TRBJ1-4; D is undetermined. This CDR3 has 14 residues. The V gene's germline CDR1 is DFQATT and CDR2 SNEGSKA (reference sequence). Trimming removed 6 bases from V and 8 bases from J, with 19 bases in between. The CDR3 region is CSARAEYLGEKLFF. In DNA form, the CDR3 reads TGCAGTGCCCGGGCGGAGTACCTGGGGGAAAAACTGTTTTTT.

The CDR3 nucleotides are TGTGCCAGCGGACTAGCGGGCAGCTACGAGCAGTACTTC. As protein: CASGLAGSYEQYF. The chain links TRBV6-2 or TRBV6-3 to TRBJ2-7; 11 bases agree with TRBD2. In germline, CDR1 is MNHEY, CDR2 SVGEGT. The CDR3 runs to 13 residues. J gave up 3 bases and V 8 bases, and 3 bases lay outside the gene matches.

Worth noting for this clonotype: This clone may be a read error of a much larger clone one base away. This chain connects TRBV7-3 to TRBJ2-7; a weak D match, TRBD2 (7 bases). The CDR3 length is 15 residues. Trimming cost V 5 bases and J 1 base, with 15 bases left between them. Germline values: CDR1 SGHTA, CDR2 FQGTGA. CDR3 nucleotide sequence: TGTGCCAGCAGCCGGGGGGCTGGGACGTCCTACGAGCAGTACTTC. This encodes CASSRGAGTSYEQYF.

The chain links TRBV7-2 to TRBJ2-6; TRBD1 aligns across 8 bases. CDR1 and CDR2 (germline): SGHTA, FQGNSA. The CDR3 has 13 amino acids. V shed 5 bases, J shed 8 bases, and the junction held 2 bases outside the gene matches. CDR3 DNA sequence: TGTGCCAGCAGCAGGACAGGGCCCAACGTCCTGACTTTC. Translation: CASSRTGPNVLTF.

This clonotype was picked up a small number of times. Here the CDR3 reads CASLLNFRDRGYEQYF. The CDR3 nucleotides read TGTGCCAGCCTGTTAAACTTCCGGGACAGGGGTTACGAGCAGTACTTC. The rearrangement uses TRBV2 and TRBJ2-7; TRBD1 aligns across 10 bases. Per the germline V gene, CDR1 is SNHLY and CDR2 is FYNNEI. This CDR3 region has 16 residues. J gave up 4 bases and V 8 bases, and 14 bases lay outside the gene matches.

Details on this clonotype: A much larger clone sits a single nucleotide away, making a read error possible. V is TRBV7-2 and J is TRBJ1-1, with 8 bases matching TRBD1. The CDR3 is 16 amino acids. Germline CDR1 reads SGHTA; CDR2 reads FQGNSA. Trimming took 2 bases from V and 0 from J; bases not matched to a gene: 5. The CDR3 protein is CASSLKGRGLNTEAFF. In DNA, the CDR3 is TGTGCCAGCAGCTTAAAGGGCAGGGGGCTGAACACTGAAGCTTTCTTT.

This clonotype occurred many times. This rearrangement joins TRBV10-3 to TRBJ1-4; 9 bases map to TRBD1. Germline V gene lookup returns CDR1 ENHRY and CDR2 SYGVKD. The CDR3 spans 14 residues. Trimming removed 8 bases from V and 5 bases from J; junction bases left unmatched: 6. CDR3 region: CAIGRGQGNEKLFF. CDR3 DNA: TGTGCCATCGGCCGGGGACAGGGCAATGAAAAACTGTTTTTT.

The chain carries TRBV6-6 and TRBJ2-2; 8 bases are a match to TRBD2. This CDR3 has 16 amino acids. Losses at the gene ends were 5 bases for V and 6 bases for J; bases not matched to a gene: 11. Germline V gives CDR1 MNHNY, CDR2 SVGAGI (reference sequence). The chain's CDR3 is CASSPYLGGESGELFF. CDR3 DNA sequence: TGTGCCAGCAGTCCGTACCTCGGGGGGGAGTCCGGGGAGCTGTTTTTT.

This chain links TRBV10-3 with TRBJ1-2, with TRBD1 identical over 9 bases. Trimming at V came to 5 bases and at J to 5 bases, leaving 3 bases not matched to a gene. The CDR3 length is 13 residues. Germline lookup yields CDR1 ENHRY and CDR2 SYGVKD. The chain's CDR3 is CAISSDRGYGYTF. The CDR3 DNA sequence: TGTGCCATCAGTTCGGACAGGGGATATGGCTACACCTTC.

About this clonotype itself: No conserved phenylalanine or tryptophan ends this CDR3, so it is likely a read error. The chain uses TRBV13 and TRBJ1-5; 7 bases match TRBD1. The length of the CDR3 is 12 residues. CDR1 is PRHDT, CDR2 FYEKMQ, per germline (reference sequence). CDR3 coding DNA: TGCGCCAGCAGCAGGGGGGACCAGCCCCAGCATTCT. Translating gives CASSRGDQPQHS.

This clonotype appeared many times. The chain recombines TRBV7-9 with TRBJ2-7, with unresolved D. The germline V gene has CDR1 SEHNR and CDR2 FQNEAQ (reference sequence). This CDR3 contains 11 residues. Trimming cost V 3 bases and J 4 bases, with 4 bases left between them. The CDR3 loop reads CASSFQYEQYF. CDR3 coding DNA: TGTGCCAGCAGCTTCCAGTACGAGCAGTACTTC.

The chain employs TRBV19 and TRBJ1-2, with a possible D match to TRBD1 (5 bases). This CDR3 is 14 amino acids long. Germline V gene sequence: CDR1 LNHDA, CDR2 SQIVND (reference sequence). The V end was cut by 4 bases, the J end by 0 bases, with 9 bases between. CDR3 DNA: TGTGCCAGTAGTAAGGAGGGACCTAACTATGGCTACACCTTC. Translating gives CASSKEGPNYGYTF.

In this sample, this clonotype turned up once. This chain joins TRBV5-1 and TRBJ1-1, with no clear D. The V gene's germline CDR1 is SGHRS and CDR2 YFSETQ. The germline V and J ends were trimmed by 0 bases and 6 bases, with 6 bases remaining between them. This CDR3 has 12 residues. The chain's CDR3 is CASSLGNSEAFF. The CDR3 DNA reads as TGCGCCAGCAGCTTGGGGAATTCTGAAGCTTTCTTT.

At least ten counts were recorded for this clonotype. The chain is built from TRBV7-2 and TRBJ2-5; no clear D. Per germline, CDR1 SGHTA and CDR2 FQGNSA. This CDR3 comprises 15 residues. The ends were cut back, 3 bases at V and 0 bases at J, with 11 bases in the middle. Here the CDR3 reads CASSFSPGHQETQYF. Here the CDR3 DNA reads TGTGCCAGCAGCTTTTCCCCTGGGCACCAAGAGACCCAGTACTTC.

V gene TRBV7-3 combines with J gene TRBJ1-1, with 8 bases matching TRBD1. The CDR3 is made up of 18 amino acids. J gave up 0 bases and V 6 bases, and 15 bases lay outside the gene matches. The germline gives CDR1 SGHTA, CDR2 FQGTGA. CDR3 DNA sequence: TGTGCCAGCAGGATTCTAATGGGACAGGCATACATGAACACTGAAGCTTTCTTT. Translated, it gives CASRILMGQAYMNTEAFF.

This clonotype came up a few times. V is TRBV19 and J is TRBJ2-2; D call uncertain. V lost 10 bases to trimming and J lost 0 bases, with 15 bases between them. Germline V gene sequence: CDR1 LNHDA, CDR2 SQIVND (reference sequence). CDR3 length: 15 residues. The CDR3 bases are TGTGCCACCACTTGGACGTATGCGAACACCGGGGAGCTGTTTTTT. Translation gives CATTWTYANTGELFF.

The CDR3 coding sequence is TGTGCCAGCAGCTTAGGTAGCCAGGGGGGTGAAAAACTGTTTTTT. It encodes CASSLGSQGGEKLFF. This chain links TRBV7-2 with TRBJ1-4; 7 bases match TRBD1. Germline V gene sequence: CDR1 SGHTA, CDR2 FQGNSA. The CDR3 is made up of 15 amino acids. V shed 1 base, J shed 7 bases, and the junction held 6 bases outside the gene matches.

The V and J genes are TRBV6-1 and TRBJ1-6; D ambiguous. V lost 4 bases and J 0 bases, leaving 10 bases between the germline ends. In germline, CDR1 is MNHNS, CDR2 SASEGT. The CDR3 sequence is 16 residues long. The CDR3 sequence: CASSAQDGSYNSPLHF. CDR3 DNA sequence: TGTGCCAGCAGTGCCCAGGACGGCTCCTATAATTCACCCCTCCACTTT.

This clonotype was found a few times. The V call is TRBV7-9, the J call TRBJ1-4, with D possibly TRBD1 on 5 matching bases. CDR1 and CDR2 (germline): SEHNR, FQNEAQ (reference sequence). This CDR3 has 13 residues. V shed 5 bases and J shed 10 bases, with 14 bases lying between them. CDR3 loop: CASSQDTGGKLFF. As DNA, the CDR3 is TGTGCCAGCAGCCAAGACACTGGGGGAAAACTGTTTTTT.

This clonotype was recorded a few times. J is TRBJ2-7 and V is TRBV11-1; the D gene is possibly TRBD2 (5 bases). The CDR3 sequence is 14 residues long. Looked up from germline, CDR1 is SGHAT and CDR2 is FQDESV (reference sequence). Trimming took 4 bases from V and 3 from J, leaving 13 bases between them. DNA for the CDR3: TGTGCCAGCAGCTCAGGCTACGGGGTCTACGAGCAGTACTTC. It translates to CASSSGYGVYEQYF.

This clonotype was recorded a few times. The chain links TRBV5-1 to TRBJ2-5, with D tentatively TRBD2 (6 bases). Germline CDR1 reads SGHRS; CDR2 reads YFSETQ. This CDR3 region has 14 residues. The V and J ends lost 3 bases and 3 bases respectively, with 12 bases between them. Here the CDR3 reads CASSSSGGEETQYF. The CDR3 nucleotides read TGCGCCAGCAGCTCCTCCGGGGGAGAAGAGACCCAGTACTTC.

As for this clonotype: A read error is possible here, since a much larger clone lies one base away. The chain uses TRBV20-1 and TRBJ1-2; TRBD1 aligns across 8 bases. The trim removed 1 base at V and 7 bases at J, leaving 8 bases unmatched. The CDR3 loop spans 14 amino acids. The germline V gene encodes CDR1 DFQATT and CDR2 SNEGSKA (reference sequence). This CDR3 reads CSARGLDRGGGYTF. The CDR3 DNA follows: TGCAGTGCTAGAGGCTTAGACAGGGGCGGTGGCTACACCTTC.

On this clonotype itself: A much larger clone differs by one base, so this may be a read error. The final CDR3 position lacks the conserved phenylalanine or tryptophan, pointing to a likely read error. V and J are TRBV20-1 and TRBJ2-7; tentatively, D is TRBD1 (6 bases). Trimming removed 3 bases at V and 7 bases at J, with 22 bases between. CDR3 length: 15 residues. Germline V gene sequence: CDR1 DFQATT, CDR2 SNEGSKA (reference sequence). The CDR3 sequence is CSARDPRGLEREQYL. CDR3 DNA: TGCAGTGCTAGGGACCCCAGGGGCCTAGAGCGGGAGCAGTACCTC.

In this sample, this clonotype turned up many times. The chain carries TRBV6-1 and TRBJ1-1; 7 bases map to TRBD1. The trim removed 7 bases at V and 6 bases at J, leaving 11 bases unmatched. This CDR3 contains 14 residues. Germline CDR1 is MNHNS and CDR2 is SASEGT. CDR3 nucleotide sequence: TGTGCCAGCACCTACAGGGGCTACAACGCTGAAGCTTTCTTT. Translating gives CASTYRGYNAEAFF.

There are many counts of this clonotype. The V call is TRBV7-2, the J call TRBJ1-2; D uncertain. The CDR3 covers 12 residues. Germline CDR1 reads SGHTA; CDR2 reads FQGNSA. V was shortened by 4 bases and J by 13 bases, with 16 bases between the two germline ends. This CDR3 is CASSSLAAPLTF. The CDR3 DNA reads TGTGCCAGCAGCTCGCTAGCGGCCCCGCTCACCTTC.

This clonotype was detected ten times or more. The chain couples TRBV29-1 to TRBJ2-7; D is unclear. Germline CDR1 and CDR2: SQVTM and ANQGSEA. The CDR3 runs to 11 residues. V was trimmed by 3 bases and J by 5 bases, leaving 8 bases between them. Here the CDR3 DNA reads TGCAGCGTTGAGGTTAACGACGAGCAGTACTTC. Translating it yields CSVEVNDEQYF.

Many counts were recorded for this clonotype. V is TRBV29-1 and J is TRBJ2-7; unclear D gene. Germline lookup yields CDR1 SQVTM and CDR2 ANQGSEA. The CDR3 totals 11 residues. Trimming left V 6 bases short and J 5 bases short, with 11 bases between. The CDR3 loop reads CSVYVVHEQYF. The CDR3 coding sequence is TGCAGCGTGTATGTGGTTCACGAGCAGTACTTC.

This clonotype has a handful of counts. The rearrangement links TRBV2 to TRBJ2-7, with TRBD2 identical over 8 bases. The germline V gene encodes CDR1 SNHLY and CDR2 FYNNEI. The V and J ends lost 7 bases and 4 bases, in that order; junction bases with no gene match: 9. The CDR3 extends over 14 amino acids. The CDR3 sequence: CASTQGLVGYEQYF. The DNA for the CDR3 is TGTGCCAGCACCCAGGGACTAGTCGGATACGAGCAGTACTTC. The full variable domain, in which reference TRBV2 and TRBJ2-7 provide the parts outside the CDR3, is EPEVTQTPSHQVTQMGQEVILRCVPISNHLYFYWYRQILGQKVEFLVSFYNNEISEKSEIFDDQFSVERPDGSNFTLKIRSTKLEDSAMYFCASTQGLVGYEQYFGPGTRLTVT.